Listed here are 6 T cell receptor beta chains from one sample, sequenced in a study of blood T cell repertoires in COVID-19 (dated by TCRdb to the early 2020s). Library method: the immunoSEQ multiplex PCR assay. TCRdb mirrors the immuneACCESS table, restricted to in-frame sequences. Some clones are absent from its copies; in checked studies, under half trace to an unresolved V gene, and the reason for the others is unknown. This sample has some 20,000 clones in its table, and 80% to 90% of those were observed once. About 7.7% of the sample is held by the ten biggest clonotypes. Sequenced sample: peripheral blood. The receptor source for this set is a human donor in a cohort sampled during active COVID-19. The donor label of this sample is uncertain.

The V call is TRBV14, the J call TRBJ2-3, with D unclear. The V gene lost 4 bases and the J gene lost 1 base, with 9 bases spanning the gap. Per germline, CDR1 SGHDN and CDR2 FVKESK. The CDR3 sequence is 14 residues long. The CDR3 DNA follows: TGTGCCAGCAGCCCGTTAGCTGGCACAGATACGCAGTATTTT. This encodes CASSPLAGTDTQYF. Full variable domain (rest looked up from reference TRBV14 and TRBJ2-3): EAGVTQFPSHSVIEKGQTVTLRCDPISGHDNLYWYRRVMGKEIKFLLHFVKESKQDESGMPNNRFLAERTGGTYSTLKVQPAELEDSGVYFCASSPLAGTDTQYFGPGTRLTVL.

The chain uses TRBV9 and TRBJ1-2, with 8 bases matching TRBD1. CDR3 length: 16 residues. With 4 bases clipped from V and 0 bases from J, the junction kept 8 bases outside the gene matches. Germline V gene lookup returns CDR1 SGDLS and CDR2 YYNGEE. The CDR3 reads CASSIGTGSSNYGYTF. For the CDR3, the DNA is TGTGCCAGCAGCATCGGGACAGGTAGTTCTAACTATGGCTACACCTTC.

The chain couples TRBV9 to TRBJ2-5, with D maybe TRBD1 (5 bases). Trimming cost V 0 bases and J 0 bases, with 18 bases left between them. This CDR3 is built from 18 residues. The germline V gene encodes CDR1 SGDLS and CDR2 YYNGEE. DNA of the CDR3: TGTGCCAGCAGCGTAGGGGGCCGGGCCTCCCCGTACCAAGAGACCCAGTACTTC. It specifies CASSVGGRASPYQETQYF.

V and J are TRBV18 and TRBJ2-2; TRBD2 might be the D (6 bases). Trimming removed 6 bases from V and 2 bases from J, with 13 bases in between. The CDR3 covers 15 residues. Germline V lookup: CDR1 KGHSH, CDR2 LQKENI. The CDR3 loop reads CASSLGTGNTGELFF. The CDR3 DNA follows: TGTGCCAGCTCCCTAGGGACTGGAAACACCGGGGAGCTGTTTTTT. Variable domain in full (rest from reference TRBV18 and TRBJ2-2): NAGVMQNPRHLVRRRGQEARLRCSPMKGHSHVYWYRQLPEEGLKFMVYLQKENIIDESGMPKERFSAEFPKEGPSILRIQQVVRGDSAAYFCASSLGTGNTGELFFGEGSRLTVL.

The chain recombines TRBV7-8 with TRBJ2-7; D might be TRBD1 (7 bases). V was clipped by 6 bases and J by 6 bases, with 21 bases between them. Germline V lookup: CDR1 SGHVS, CDR2 FQNEAQ. The CDR3 totals 15 residues. In nucleotides, the CDR3 is TGTGCCAGCAGGGCGGGACGGGCAGGGGGGTTCGAGCAGTACTTC. Its protein product is CASRAGRAGGFEQYF.

The chain links TRBV10-3 to TRBJ2-1; D gene unclear. The germline V gene has CDR1 ENHRY and CDR2 SYGVKD. Trimming cost V 4 bases and J 5 bases, with 9 bases left between them. The CDR3 loop spans 13 amino acids. The DNA of the CDR3 is TGTGCCATCAGTGGAAACCGGGACAATGAGCAGTTCTTC. This sequence encodes CAISGNRDNEQFF.